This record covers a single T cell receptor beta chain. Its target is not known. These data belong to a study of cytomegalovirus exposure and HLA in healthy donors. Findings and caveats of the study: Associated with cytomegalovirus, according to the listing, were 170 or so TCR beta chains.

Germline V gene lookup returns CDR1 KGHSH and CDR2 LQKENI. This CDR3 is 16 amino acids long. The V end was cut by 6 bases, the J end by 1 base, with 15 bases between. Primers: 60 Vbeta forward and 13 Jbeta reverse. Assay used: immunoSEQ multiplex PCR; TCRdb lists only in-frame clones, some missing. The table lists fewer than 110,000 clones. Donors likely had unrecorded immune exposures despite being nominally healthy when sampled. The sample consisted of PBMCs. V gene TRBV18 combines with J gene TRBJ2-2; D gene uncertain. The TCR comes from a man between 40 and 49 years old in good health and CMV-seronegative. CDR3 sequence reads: CASSSIEVRNTGELFF. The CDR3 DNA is TGTGCCAGCTCCTCTATAGAGGTCCGGAACACCGGGGAGCTGTTTTTT.